The following is a TCR beta chain sequence with its context. The antigen remains unidentified. MiXCR, applied by TCRdb to the reads, yields one record per CDR3 protein. The top ten clones hold roughly a sixth of a sample with under 200,000 distinct CDR3 sequences, more than 15% of them seen once. The sample originates from a study of T cell repertoires in cytomegalovirus infection. For the study at large: CMV infection together with matching HLA type was indicated by public TCR beta signatures.

Looked up from germline, CDR1 is DFQATT and CDR2 is SNEGSKA (reference sequence). Between the trimmed V and J ends, which lost 3 bases and 0 bases, there was a span of 8 bases. This CDR3 region has 14 residues. Study-wide findings and caveats: Cumulated frequencies of public TCR beta families served to identify carriers of CMV plus the relevant HLA.

The receptor's source is a human donor in good health (CMV status not recorded). Some clones in this sample may be carry-over from other donors' samples. The sample was CD8+ T cells from PBMCs. The gene calls are TRBV20-1 and TRBJ1-4; D is undetermined. The CDR3 here is CSARVPATNEKLFF. CDR3 bases: TGCAGTGCTAGGGTTCCCGCAACTAATGAAAAACTGTTTTTT.